Following are 19 T cell receptor beta chains from one sample sequenced in a study of cytomegalovirus exposure and HLA in healthy donors. Researchers ran the PCR with 60 Vbeta and 13 Jbeta primers. The method was immunoSEQ multiplex PCR; TCRdb's version includes in-frame clones alone and lacks a portion of them. The table lists over 120,000 clones. Sequencing was done on a sample of PBMCs. These receptors were taken from a male donor in good health and CMV-seronegative.

The chain employs TRBV29-1 and TRBJ2-2; the match to TRBD2 covers 11 bases. This CDR3 has 15 amino acids. Germline V gene data show CDR1 as SQVTM and CDR2 as ANQGSEA. V lost 7 bases to trimming and J lost 2 bases; unmatched junction nucleotides: 6. DNA for the CDR3: TGCAGCGCCGCCGGGACTAGCGGTAACACCGGGGAGCTGTTTTTT. Protein product: CSAAGTSGNTGELFF.

This rearrangement joins TRBV5-6 to TRBJ1-6; 7 positions agree with TRBD1. J was trimmed by 7 bases and V by 0 bases; bases with no gene match: 4. CDR3 length: 15 amino acids. The germline gives CDR1 SGHDT, CDR2 YYEEEE. The CDR3 DNA reads TGTGCCAGCAGCTTGGCAGGGGGTTTCAATTCACCCCTCCACTTT. Its protein is CASSLAGGFNSPLHF.

V and J are TRBV6-5 and TRBJ1-2, with TRBD1 as a possible D gene (6 bases). This CDR3 is 15 amino acids long. The V and J ends lost 7 bases and 4 bases respectively, with 19 bases between them. The germline V gene has CDR1 MNHEY and CDR2 SVGAGI. Here the CDR3 DNA reads TGTGCCAGCAACGGCCCCAAACAGGGTAGCTATGGCTACACCTTC. Translating it yields CASNGPKQGSYGYTF.

The V and J genes are TRBV10-1 and TRBJ1-2, with 10 bases that match TRBD1. CDR3 size: 16 residues. V was clipped by 5 bases and J by 6 bases; unmatched bases: 12. CDR1 and CDR2 (germline): WNHNN, SYGVQD (reference sequence). The CDR3 loop is CASSYYRDRGSDGYTF. CDR3 DNA sequence: TGCGCCAGCAGTTATTACCGGGACAGGGGATCAGATGGCTACACCTTC.

This chain connects TRBV27 to TRBJ1-2, with no clear D. V was shortened by 4 bases and J by 4 bases, with 4 bases between the two germline ends. Germline V gives CDR1 MNHEY, CDR2 SMNVEV (reference sequence). This CDR3 contains 11 residues. CDR3 loop: CASSYGYGYTF. The CDR3 DNA sequence: TGTGCCAGCAGTTACGGCTATGGCTACACCTTC.

This sequence joins TRBV27 and TRBJ1-1, with 9 bases lining up with TRBD1. The CDR3 consists of 13 residues. Per the germline V gene, CDR1 is MNHEY and CDR2 is SMNVEV (reference sequence). Trimming took 6 bases from V and 5 from J; bases not matched to a gene: 4. CDR3 nucleotide sequence: TGTGCCAGCAGCATGACAGGGGGTACTGAAGCTTTCTTT. Protein product: CASSMTGGTEAFF.

In nucleotides, the CDR3 is TGTGCCACCAGCAGCCCCGGGACAATCCAAGAGACCCAGTACTTC. Its translation is CATSSPGTIQETQYF. The chain has TRBV15 and TRBJ2-5; D possibly corresponds to TRBD1 (6 bases). Germline loops: CDR1 LNHNV, CDR2 YYDKDF (reference sequence). V shed 3 bases and J shed 1 base, with 12 bases lying between them. This CDR3 region has 15 residues.

The chain employs TRBV9 and TRBJ2-7; possible D gene TRBD1, 7 bases. Trimming removed 4 bases at V and 3 bases at J, with 23 bases between. Germline CDR1 is SGDLS and CDR2 is YYNGEE. The CDR3 contains 17 residues. The DNA for the CDR3 is TGTGCCAGCAGCCCCGGGGCAGGGGGGATGCATCGCTACGAGCAGTACTTC. This sequence encodes CASSPGAGGMHRYEQYF.

The V call is TRBV2, the J call TRBJ1-5; possibly TRBD1 for D (5 bases). The CDR3 has 15 amino acids. V lost 7 bases and J 6 bases, leaving 19 bases between the germline ends. Germline CDR1 and CDR2: SNHLY and FYNNEI. CDR3: CASTRANTSPQPQHF. The CDR3 bases are TGTGCCAGCACCAGGGCAAATACTAGCCCTCAGCCCCAGCATTTT.

This rearrangement joins TRBV5-1 to TRBJ1-1; the D is unclear. Germline CDR1 SGHRS, CDR2 YFSETQ. The ends were cut back, 3 bases at V and 6 bases at J, with 18 bases in the middle. This CDR3 spans 15 amino acids. Written as DNA, the CDR3 is TGCGCCAGCAGCTCTAGGTCGGGAAGAGTTGCTGAAGCTTTCTTT. Protein sequence: CASSSRSGRVAEAFF.

The chain joins TRBV30 to TRBJ2-7, with TRBD1 identical over 9 bases. This CDR3 is built from 14 residues. V lost 1 base to trimming and J lost 2 bases; unmatched junction nucleotides: 3. CDR1 and CDR2 from the germline V gene are GTSNPN and SVGIG (reference sequence). CDR3 in amino acids: CAWSDGTGTYEQYF. Written as DNA, the CDR3 is TGTGCCTGGAGTGATGGGACAGGGACCTACGAGCAGTACTTC.

This chain uses TRBV14 with TRBJ1-3; possibly TRBD1 for D (6 bases). The CDR3 length is 16 residues. Trimming took off 2 bases at V and 0 bases at J, with 11 bases between the two ends. Per germline, CDR1 SGHDN and CDR2 FVKESK. The CDR3 protein is CASSQQQGTSGNTIYF. CDR3 sequence (DNA): TGTGCCAGCAGCCAACAACAGGGTACCTCTGGAAACACCATATATTTT.

The chain employs TRBV18 and TRBJ2-1, with D possibly being TRBD2 (6 bases). CDR1 and CDR2 from the germline V gene are KGHSH and LQKENI. The CDR3 sequence is 14 residues long. The V end lost 5 bases, the J end lost 8 bases, and 16 bases lay between the germline ends. The CDR3 DNA follows: TGTGCCAGCTCAAGGATCGGGACTCAGGATGAGCAGTTCTTC. Its translation: CASSRIGTQDEQFF.

V is TRBV2 and J is TRBJ1-1; D remains ambiguous. V lost 5 bases to trimming and J lost 5 bases, with 15 bases between them. This CDR3 has 14 amino acids. CDR1 is SNHLY and CDR2 is FYNNEI in the germline V gene. CDR3 nucleotides: TGTGCCAGCAGTAAGGGAGCCTCGGAGACTGAAGCTTTCTTT. The encoded protein is CASSKGASETEAFF.

The chain recombines TRBV28 with TRBJ2-2, with TRBD1 as a possible D gene (6 bases). V dropped 8 bases and J dropped 2 bases, with 15 bases sitting between them. Germline lookup yields CDR1 MDHEN and CDR2 SYDVKM. The CDR3 length is 15 residues. The CDR3 sequence: CASLGAGANTGELFF. The CDR3 DNA follows: TGTGCCAGCTTGGGGGCTGGGGCTAACACCGGGGAGCTGTTTTTT. Drawing the rest from reference TRBV28 and TRBJ2-2, the complete variable domain is DVKVTQSSRYLVKRTGEKVFLECVQDMDHENMFWYRQDPGLGLRLIYFSYDVKMKEKGDIPEGYSVSREKKERFSLILESASTNQTSMYLCASLGAGANTGELFFGEGSRLTVL.

The chain uses TRBV5-1 and TRBJ1-1, with 10 bases lining up with TRBD1. V shed 6 bases and J 0 bases; nucleotides not matched to a gene: 5. Germline V gene lookup returns CDR1 SGHRS and CDR2 YFSETQ. The CDR3 loop spans 15 amino acids. The CDR3 DNA reads as TGCGCCAGCAAGGGACAGGGGTTTATGAACACTGAAGCTTTCTTT. Translated, it gives CASKGQGFMNTEAFF.

The V gene is TRBV7-6, the J gene TRBJ1-1; D is unclear. CDR1 SGHVS and CDR2 FNYEAQ come from the germline V gene. The CDR3 spans 19 residues. Deletions cut 1 base from V and 1 base from J, with 22 bases between. The CDR3 here is CASSLVGGPGGGGNTEAFF. The CDR3 DNA is TGTGCCAGCAGCTTAGTAGGTGGACCGGGTGGAGGAGGGAACACTGAAGCTTTCTTT.

The chain links TRBV29-1 to TRBJ1-2; D may be TRBD1 (6 bases). Deletions cut 6 bases from V and 4 bases from J, with 12 bases between. Per germline, CDR1 SQVTM and CDR2 ANQGSEA. The CDR3 spans 12 residues. The CDR3 nucleotides are TGCAGCGTCTACAGGGTTGGCTATGGCTACACCTTC. Amino acid sequence: CSVYRVGYGYTF. Filled out from reference TRBV29-1 and TRBJ1-2, the complete variable domain reads SAVISQKPSRDICQRGTSLTIQCQVDSQVTMMFWYRQQPGQSLTLIATANQGSEATYESGFVIDKFPISRPNLTFSTLTVSNMSPEDSSIYLCSVYRVGYGYTFGSGTRLTVV.

The chain couples TRBV11-2 to TRBJ2-7; D might be TRBD2 (7 bases). V gave up 0 bases and J gave up 2 bases, with 14 bases separating them. The length of the CDR3 is 16 residues. Germline CDR1 and CDR2: SGHAT and FQNNGV. The CDR3 loop reads CASSLEGGLAPYEQYF. As DNA, the CDR3 is TGTGCCAGCAGCTTAGAGGGGGGGCTGGCACCCTACGAGCAGTACTTC.